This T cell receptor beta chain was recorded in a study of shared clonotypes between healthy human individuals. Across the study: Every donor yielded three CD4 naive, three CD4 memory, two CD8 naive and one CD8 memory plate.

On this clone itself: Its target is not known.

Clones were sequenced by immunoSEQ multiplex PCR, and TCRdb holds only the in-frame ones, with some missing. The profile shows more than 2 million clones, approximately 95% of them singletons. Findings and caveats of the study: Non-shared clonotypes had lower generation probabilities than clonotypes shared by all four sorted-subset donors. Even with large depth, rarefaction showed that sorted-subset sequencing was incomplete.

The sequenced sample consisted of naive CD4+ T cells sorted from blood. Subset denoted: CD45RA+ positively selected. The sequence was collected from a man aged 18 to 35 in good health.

In DNA, the CDR3 is TGCGCCAGCAGCCCAAATCGACAGAGCCCCTATGGCTACACCTTC. Protein sequence: CASSPNRQSPYGYTF. The chain recombines TRBV5-1 with TRBJ1-2; the D gene is possibly TRBD1 (5 bases). CDR1 is SGHRS, CDR2 YFSETQ, per germline. The CDR3 runs 15 residues. V lost 4 bases to trimming and J lost 4 bases, with 17 bases between them.